The T cell receptor beta chain described here comes from a study of CD8 T cells in ankylosing spondylitis. Concerning this clonotype: The antigen is not known. A much larger clone lies a single base off, so this may be a read error.

General study findings and limits: A CD8+ phenotype characterized the disease-linked clones, which were relatively rare in peripheral blood. Certain motif variants had earlier appeared in reactive arthritis synovial fluid and blood. The study looked at matched synovial fluid samples from ankylosing spondylitis patients. Disease-linked clones were reported to be significantly enriched there.

Construction of TCR beta libraries was performed using quantitative 5'-RACE with molecular barcodes. TCRdb processed the 5' RACE reads anew with MiXCR; each CDR3 protein has one entry. Of under 150,000 distinct CDR3 sequences listed, roughly 13% were seen once; the top ten hold under 3%. V lost 6 bases and J 10 bases, leaving 24 bases between the germline ends. Looked up from germline, CDR1 is DFQATT and CDR2 is SNEGSKA (reference sequence). This CDR3 has 14 residues. The source material was blood, either unsorted or a sorted T cell fraction (not recorded which). The J gene is TRBJ1-1, the V gene TRBV20-1; maybe TRBD1 (5 bases). The receptor was derived from a female donor with ankylosing spondylitis or in good health (not recorded which). CDR3 sequence (DNA): TGCAGTGCCAAGGGGATAAGAGGTTGGTCGGCAGCTTTCTTT. Residues: CSAKGIRGWSAAFF.